This is a list of T cell receptor beta chains from one sample in a study of tumor and adjacent non-tumor tissue in lung cancer. TCRdb ran MiXCR on the multiplex PCR reads and lists one entry per CDR3 protein. The sample records about 93,000 distinct CDR3 sequences, 65% to 75% being singletons. Specimen: lung tumor tissue. All receptors derive from a man aged 60 to 69 with non-small cell lung cancer. The CDR3 runs from the conserved cysteine through the conserved F or W. D genes are given only for firm matches. Some rows mark clone size as missing; the rest say once, few, many or name a class of expanded clone.

j_call v_call d_call clone_size cdr3_nt cdr3_aa
TRBJ2-5 TRBV28 TRBD2 . TGTGCCAGCAGTCACAGACTAGCGGGACGAGGAGAGACCCAGTACTTC CASSHRLAGRGETQYF
TRBJ2-5 TRBV4-1 TRBD1 . TGCGCCAGCAGCCCACAGGGGGACAGCCAAGAGACTCAGTACTTC CASSPQGDSQETQYF
TRBJ2-3 TRBV7-9 . . TGTGCAAGCAGCCCCTCCGGATCCACAGATATGCAGTATTTT CASSPSGSTDMQYF
TRBJ2-3 TRBV11-2 . once TGTGCCAGCAGCCACCGGATCCCTGCGGCTACGCAGTATTTT CASSHRIPAATQYF
TRBJ1-2 TRBV20-1 TRBD1 . TGCAGTGCTAGGATGGACAGGGGGCAGAACTATGACTACACCTTC CSARMDRGQNYDYTF
TRBJ2-5 TRBV5-5 TRBD2 . TGTACCAGCAGCTACGAGGGACTAGTTCCACGAAGGGAGACCCAGTACTTC CTSSYEGLVPRRETQYF
TRBJ1-5 TRBV30 TRBD1 . TGTGCCTGGACAGGGGGACGCGGCAGTCAGCCCCAGCATTTT CAWTGGRGSQPQHF
TRBJ1-6 TRBV6-5 . many TGTGCCAGCTCACAACAGGGAGGGGGCTCCTATAATTCACCCCTCCACTTT CASSQQGGGSYNSPLHF
TRBJ2-3 TRBV7-9 TRBD2 many TGTGCCAGCAGCAGACTAGCGGGAGCTACAGATACGCAGTATTTT CASSRLAGATDTQYF
TRBJ2-3 TRBV29-1 . . TGCAGCCTACAGGAGGCCGCAGATACGCAGTATTTT CSLQEAADTQYF
TRBJ2-3 TRBV11-3 . . TGTGCCAGCAGCTTAGGGATATGGACTCACACAGATACGCAGTATTTT CASSLGIWTHTDTQYF
TRBJ2-7 TRBV30 . . TGTGCCTGGACTCGCGAGTACGAGCACTACTTC CAWTREYEHYF
TRBJ1-2 TRBV20-1 . many TGCAGTGCTAGCCGGGTGGGCTATGGCTACACCTTC CSASRVGYGYTF
TRBJ2-3 TRBV4-1 TRBD2 . TGCGCCAGCAGCCAGCCTGGACTAGCGTGGGGTCGCACTCACACAGATACGCATTATTTT CASSQPGLAWGRTHTDTHYF
TRBJ2-3 TRBV11-3 . once TGTGCCGGCAACTTAGTACATGATGGTGATACGCAGTATTTT CAGNLVHDGDTQYF
TRBJ1-2 TRBV6-1 TRBD1 many TGTGCCAGCAGCGACAGGGTGAATGGCTACACCTTC CASSDRVNGYTF
TRBJ2-5 TRBV5-1 . few TGCGCCAGCAGCTTGGGCTCAGGGAGGTACCAAGAGACCCAGTACTTC CASSLGSGRYQETQYF
TRBJ2-4 TRBV5-1 . few TGCGCCAGCAGCTTGGGGACAGCGGGAAGGGACATTCGGTATTTC CASSLGTAGRDIRYF
TRBJ2-1 TRBV11-2 TRBD2 . TGTGCCAGCAGCTTCACTAGCGGGAGGAATGAGCAGTTCTTC CASSFTSGRNEQFF
TRBJ2-5 TRBV11-2 . . TGTGCCAGCAGCTTAGGGGGGTGGGTCCAAGAGACCCAATACTTC CASSLGGWVQETQYF
TRBJ2-3 TRBV7-8 . . TGTGTCAGCAGCTCCTTTAGCGAGAGTACAGATACGCAGTATTTT CVSSSFSESTDTQYF
TRBJ1-1 TRBV6-5 . . TGTGCCAGCAAGGGTACAGGGATGAACACTGAAGCTTTCTTT CASKGTGMNTEAFF
TRBJ2-2 TRBV29-1 TRBD2 . TGCAGCGCCAGGGGACTAGGGGAGCTGTTGTTT CSARGLGELLF
TRBJ1-2 TRBV6-1 TRBD1 once TGTGCCATCAGTGGGAGACAGGGGGCGGACTTTGGCTACACCTTC CAISGRQGADFGYTF